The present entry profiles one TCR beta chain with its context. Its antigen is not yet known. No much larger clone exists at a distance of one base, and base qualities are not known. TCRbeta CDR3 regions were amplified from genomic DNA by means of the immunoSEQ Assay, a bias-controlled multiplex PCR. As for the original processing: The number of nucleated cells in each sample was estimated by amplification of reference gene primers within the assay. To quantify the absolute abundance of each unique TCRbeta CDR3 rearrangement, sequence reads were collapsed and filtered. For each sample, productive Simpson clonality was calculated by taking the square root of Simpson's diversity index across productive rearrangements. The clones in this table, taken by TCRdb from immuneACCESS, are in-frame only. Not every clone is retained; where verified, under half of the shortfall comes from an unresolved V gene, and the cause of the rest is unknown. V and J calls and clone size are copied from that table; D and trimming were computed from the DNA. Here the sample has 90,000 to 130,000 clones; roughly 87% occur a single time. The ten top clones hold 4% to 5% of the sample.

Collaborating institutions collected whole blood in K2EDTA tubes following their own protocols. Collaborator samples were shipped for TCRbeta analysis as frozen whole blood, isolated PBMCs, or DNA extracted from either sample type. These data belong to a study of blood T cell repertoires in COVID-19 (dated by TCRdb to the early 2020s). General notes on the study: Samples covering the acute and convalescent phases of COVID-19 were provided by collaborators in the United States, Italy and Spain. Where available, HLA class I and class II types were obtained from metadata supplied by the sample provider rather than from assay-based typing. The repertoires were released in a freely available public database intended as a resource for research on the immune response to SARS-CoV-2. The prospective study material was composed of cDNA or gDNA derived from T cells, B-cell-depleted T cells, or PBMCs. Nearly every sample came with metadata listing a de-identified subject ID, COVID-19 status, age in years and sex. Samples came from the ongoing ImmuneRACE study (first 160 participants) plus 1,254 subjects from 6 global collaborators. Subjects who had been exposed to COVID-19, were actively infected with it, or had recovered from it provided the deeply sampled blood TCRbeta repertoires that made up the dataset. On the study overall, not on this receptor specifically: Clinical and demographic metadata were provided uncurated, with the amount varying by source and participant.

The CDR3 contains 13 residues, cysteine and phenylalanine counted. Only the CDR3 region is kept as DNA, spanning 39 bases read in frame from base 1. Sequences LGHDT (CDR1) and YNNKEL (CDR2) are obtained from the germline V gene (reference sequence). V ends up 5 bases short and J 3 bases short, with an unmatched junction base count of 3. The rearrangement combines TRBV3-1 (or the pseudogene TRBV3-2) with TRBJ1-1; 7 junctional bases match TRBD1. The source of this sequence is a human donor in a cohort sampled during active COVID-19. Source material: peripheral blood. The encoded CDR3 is CASSYDRDTEAFF. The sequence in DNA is TGTGCCAGCAGCTATGACAGGGACACTGAAGCTTTCTTT.